Described below is a single TCR beta chain sequence and its context. Germline assignment: CDR1 SGHTA and CDR2 FQGTGA. This CDR3 is 15 amino acids long. The ends lost 1 base at V and 7 bases at J; junction bases unmatched: 4. This specimen belongs to a study of blood T cells in healthy people across ages. A second PCR of about 7 to 12 cycles used a sample-barcoded 5' primer and a J-beta primer mix. Via MiXCR, TCRdb re-called the 5' RACE reads, giving one row per CDR3 protein. The sample comprises about 730,000 distinct CDR3 sequences, 40% to 45% of which are singletons, and 20% to 25% rests with the top ten.

The chain employs TRBV7-3 and TRBJ2-2, with TRBD1 matching 9 bases. The sequence derives from a woman aged 60-70 years in good health. Sequencing used blood. The CDR3 loop reads CASSLMGQGGGELFF. The CDR3 DNA reads as TGTGCCAGCAGCTTAATGGGACAGGGTGGCGGGGAGCTGTTTTTT.